The present entry profiles one T cell receptor beta chain with its context. The target of this receptor is not known. Per-base qualities were not stored, and no clone one base away is much larger. This sample is drawn from a study of T cell responses to AZD1222 COVID-19 vaccine (dated by TCRdb to the early 2020s). General notes on the study: A total of roughly 240 trial participants underwent TCR sequencing, of whom some 210 received two doses of AZD1222 and about 25 received two doses of the MenACWY control vaccine. Trial participants were enrolled into age subgroups of 18-55, 56-69 and 70-plus years, which contained about 150, 28 and 57 TCR-sequenced participants, respectively.

What the work shows at the level of the full study, not this receptor alone: In the small 56-69-year group, the increase in depth fell short of significance, most likely because of low power. Reportedly, almost half of the unique spike-specific TCRs recognized epitopes lying outside the regions that are mutated in the B.1.351 and B.1.1.7 variants. A significant rise in spike-specific TCR breadth and depth was observed after two AZD1222 doses relative to day 0 and relative to MenACWY recipients. Most participants were white British and females outnumbered males, and the authors suggested that clonal diversity may have been underestimated. Because no day 14 peak-response samples were available, repertoires were characterized only after the peak T cell response. CD4 TCRs associated with the vaccine covered the entire spike protein, and the dominant responses were in regions 160-218 and 743-854. Conclusions about previously exposed vaccinees are limited, since just six AZD1222 recipients were seropositive for SARS-CoV-2 at baseline.

Taken with the paper, the label for time point translates to: about 28 days (+/-7) after the second vaccine dose. Because spike-specific TCR depth and breadth did not differ between the two schedules, AZD1222 recipients who got a second dose at roughly 4 weeks were pooled with those who got a second dose at roughly 12 weeks. Vaccinee samples came from UK trials COV001 and COV002, including a single-blind randomized controlled phase 2/3 trial of AZD1222 (ChAdOx1 nCoV-19) in healthy adults. Trial participant PBMC samples were collected at day 0 and day 28 after the second dose for TCRbeta chain sequencing. The CDR3 regions of human TCRbeta chains were analyzed by immunosequencing. Concerning the study's data processing: TCRs in the repertoires were matched against a reference library of SARS-CoV-2-specific TCRs that had been generated with the MIRA antigen-specificity platform. Breadth was defined as the fraction of unique TCRs that were SARS-CoV-2-associated, and depth was defined as the fraction of total T cells that were SARS-CoV-2-associated. Using the MIRA data, each spike-specific TCR was mapped to the spike region that the TCR reacts to and placed in a CD4 or CD8 class. Log10-transformed breadth and depth values were compared by one-way ANOVA with Sidak's multiple comparisons tests. In its TCRdb copy, this immuneACCESS table keeps in-frame sequences only and misses some clones. Where compared with another copy, unresolved V genes explain less than half of these, and the others have no known cause. V and J calls plus clone size are reproduced from that table; the DNA served to infer D and trimming. The sample table shows about 150,000 clones, and about 87% are seen once. The biggest ten clones account for about a tenth of the sample.

V lost 6 bases and J lost 6 bases; the stretch between them is 15 bases long. CDR1 ENHRY and CDR2 SYGVKD are derived from the germline V gene. Counted from cysteine to phenylalanine, this CDR3 has 14 amino acids. Only CDR3 DNA is held: 42 bases, read in frame from base 1. The chain employs TRBV10-3 and TRBJ1-5, with a weak D call of TRBD1 (6 bases match). The specimen was peripheral blood, collected 28 days after the second AZD1222 dose. The clonotype was recovered from an adult who received the AZD1222 COVID-19 vaccine. This receptor has the CDR3 CAISLSGVGQPQHF. The bases read TGTGCCATCAGCTTATCAGGGGTTGGTCAGCCCCAGCATTTT.